The T cell receptor beta chain under discussion was sequenced for a study of cytomegalovirus exposure and HLA in healthy donors. Those who donated were healthy bone marrow donors. Turning to this clone: The antigen remains undetermined.

Primers included in the PCR were 60 Vbeta and 13 Jbeta primers. The protocol was immunoSEQ multiplex PCR, while the TCRdb copy is restricted to in-frame clones and leaves out a portion. This table has roughly 200,000 clones, 60% to 80% appearing once. Study-wide results and caveats: Further analysis, carried out later, found HLA-associated TCR beta chains more clonally expanded than equally common other chains. For TCR beta chains, V- and J-gene trimming was later linked to a missense DCLRE1C variant.

Trimming took 3 bases from V and 0 from J; bases not matched to a gene: 7. Germline assignment: CDR1 SGHDT and CDR2 YYEEEE. The CDR3 is 17 residues long. The source is a woman aged 25 to 39 in good health and CMV-seropositive. The chain carries TRBV5-6 and TRBJ2-3; 10 bases are a match to TRBD2. Material for sequencing was PBMCs. CDR3 protein: CASSSTTSGFSTDTQYF. CDR3 DNA sequence: TGTGCCAGCAGCTCTACGACTAGCGGGTTTAGCACAGATACGCAGTATTTT.